These 30 T cell receptor beta chains were sequenced from one sample in a study of blood T cell repertoires in COVID-19. The protocol was immunoSEQ multiplex PCR, while the TCRdb copy is restricted to in-frame clones and leaves out a portion. The sample has approximately 330,000 clones; around 90% are singletons. Sequenced material: peripheral blood. Receptors were obtained from a man aged 25-40 years with COVID-19, enrolled during active disease.

This clone was seen once. The rearrangement uses TRBV6-2 or TRBV6-3 and TRBJ1-1; D might be TRBD1 (6 bases). CDR3 size: 13 residues. Germline V gene lookup returns CDR1 MNHEY and CDR2 SVGEGT. The V end was cut by 2 bases, the J end by 10 bases, with 14 bases between. The CDR3 protein is CASSYGPGGAAFF. The CDR3 nucleotides are TGTGCCAGCAGTTACGGGCCGGGGGGCGCAGCTTTCTTT.

The chain couples TRBV25-1 to TRBJ1-6, with 9 bases lining up with TRBD1. This CDR3 spans 15 amino acids. CDR1 and CDR2 (germline): MGHDK, SYGVNS. V lost 6 bases to trimming and J lost 4 bases; unmatched junction nucleotides: 4. In DNA form, the CDR3 reads TGTGCCAGCAGACCGACAGGGGGGTATAATTCACCCCTCCACTTT. Protein product: CASRPTGGYNSPLHF.

The chain recombines TRBV4-1 with TRBJ1-6; D may be TRBD1 (5 bases). Germline assignment: CDR1 MGHRA and CDR2 YSYEKL. The CDR3 runs 15 residues. V was pared by 8 bases and J by 8 bases, with 19 bases between. CDR3 nucleotide sequence: TGCGCCAGCTCCCTTGGGGCCTCTGGCCATTCACCCCTCCACTTT. The encoded protein is CASSLGASGHSPLHF.

The chain joins TRBV15 to TRBJ2-7; 13 bases align to TRBD2. Per the germline V gene, CDR1 is LNHNV and CDR2 is YYDKDF (reference sequence). The ends lost 4 bases at V and 3 bases at J; junction bases unmatched: 3. CDR3 length: 15 residues. CDR3 amino acids: CATSIGLAGDYEQYF. DNA of the CDR3: TGTGCCACCAGCATTGGACTAGCGGGAGACTACGAGCAGTACTTC.

The genes are TRBV9 and TRBJ2-3; D remains ambiguous. With 3 bases removed from V and 0 bases from J, the gap between germline ends came to 14 bases. The CDR3 totals 16 residues. The germline CDR1 and CDR2 sequences are SGDLS and YYNGEE. The CDR3 sequence is CASSAFGSTSTDTQYF. The CDR3 coding sequence is TGTGCCAGCAGCGCTTTTGGTAGCACTAGCACAGATACGCAGTATTTT.

This clone occurred once. The V call is TRBV19, the J call TRBJ2-4, with TRBD2 matching 8 bases. CDR3 length: 15 residues. Germline lookup yields CDR1 LNHDA and CDR2 SQIVND (reference sequence). V trimming: 4 bases; J trimming: 7 bases; junction bases outside the gene matches: 9. CDR3 DNA sequence: TGTGCCAGTAGTAGGAGCGGGAGCGCCGGGAACATTCAGTACTTC. Encoded protein: CASSRSGSAGNIQYF.

V is TRBV21-1 and J is TRBJ1-1. TRBV21-1 constitutes a pseudogene. The CDR3 covers 15 residues. This CDR3 reads CASSKTHPYRFEAFF. As DNA, the CDR3 is TGTGCCAGCAGCAAAACCCACCCCTACCGATTCGAAGCTTTCTTT.

This chain joins TRBV19 and TRBJ2-3; 11 bases align to TRBD1. Germline V gene data show CDR1 as LNHDA and CDR2 as SQIVND (reference sequence). The CDR3 loop spans 15 amino acids. After removal of 3 bases from V and 5 bases from J, the junction contained 4 bases not matched to a gene. CDR3 protein: CASSIGQGAQDTQYF. CDR3 nucleotide sequence: TGTGCCAGTAGTATTGGACAGGGGGCTCAAGATACGCAGTATTTT. Using reference TRBV19 and TRBJ2-3 for the parts outside the CDR3, the full variable domain is DGGITQSPKYLFRKEGQNVTLSCEQNLNHDAMYWYRQDPGQGLRLIYYSQIVNDFQKGDIAEGYSVSREKKESFPLTVTSAQKNPTAFYLCASSIGQGAQDTQYFGPGTRLTVL.

The gene calls are TRBV5-1 and TRBJ2-1; D is possibly TRBD2 (7 bases). Per germline, CDR1 SGHRS and CDR2 YFSETQ. The V and J ends lost 0 bases and 1 base respectively, with 17 bases between them. The CDR3 consists of 18 residues. CDR3 bases: TGCGCCAGCAGCTTGGCCCGGGGGGCCGCTGTGTCCTACAATGAGCAGTTCTTC. Its protein product is CASSLARGAAVSYNEQFF.

This chain uses TRBV7-3 with TRBJ2-1, with D perhaps TRBD1 (6 bases). CDR1 SGHTA and CDR2 FQGTGA come from the germline V gene. The ends were cut back, 0 bases at V and 0 bases at J, with 18 bases in the middle. The length of the CDR3 is 19 residues. The CDR3 nucleotides are TGTGCCAGCAGCTTAACGCCAACAGGGTCTCCGAGCTCCTACAATGAGCAGTTCTTC. Translation: CASSLTPTGSPSSYNEQFF.

The chain links TRBV7-9 to TRBJ2-7; D remains ambiguous. This CDR3 comprises 12 residues. V lost 10 bases, J lost 1 base, and 11 bases lay in between. Germline CDR1 and CDR2: SEHNR and FQNEAQ (reference sequence). This CDR3 reads CATSGYSYEQYF. As DNA, the CDR3 is TGTGCCACTTCAGGCTATTCCTACGAGCAGTACTTC.

This chain links TRBV28 with TRBJ1-1; TRBD1 matches at 11 bases. V trimming: 6 bases; J trimming: 6 bases; junction bases outside the gene matches: 3. The CDR3 extends over 13 amino acids. The V gene's germline CDR1 is MDHEN and CDR2 SYDVKM. The CDR3 sequence is CASSSGQGAEAFF. CDR3 DNA sequence: TGTGCCAGCAGCTCGGGACAGGGGGCTGAAGCTTTCTTT.

The chain recombines TRBV7-2 with TRBJ2-2, with D possibly matching TRBD2 (5 bases). This CDR3 is built from 13 residues. V lost 5 bases, J lost 9 bases, and 13 bases lay in between. CDR1 and CDR2 (germline): SGHTA, FQGNSA. In DNA form, the CDR3 reads TGTGCCAGCAGCGACCGGGGTACCAGGGAGCTGTTTTTT. Protein sequence: CASSDRGTRELFF.

This chain uses TRBV3-1 (or the pseudogene TRBV3-2) with TRBJ1-1; TRBD1 matches 8 bases. The germline V gene has CDR1 LGHDT and CDR2 YNNKEL (reference sequence). The CDR3 totals 17 residues. The V segment lost 2 bases and the J segment 0 bases; nucleotides outside the gene matches: 8. This chain's CDR3 is CASSQFAGGRMNTEAFF. Written as DNA, the CDR3 is TGTGCCAGCAGCCAATTCGCAGGGGGCCGGATGAACACTGAAGCTTTCTTT.

The chain is built from TRBV11-3 and TRBJ2-2; tentative D call: TRBD1 (6 bases). The V gene lost 1 base and the J gene lost 5 bases, with 8 bases spanning the gap. Germline assignment: CDR1 SGHNT and CDR2 YENEEA. The CDR3 has 14 residues. The CDR3 here is CASSLGGGTGELFF. For the CDR3, the DNA is TGTGCCAGCAGCTTAGGAGGGGGAACCGGGGAGCTGTTTTTT. Looking up the rest from reference TRBV11-3 and TRBJ2-2 gives the full variable domain: EAGVVQSPRYKIIEKKQPVAFWCNPISGHNTLYWYLQNLGQGPELLIRYENEEAVDDSQLPKDRFSAERLKGVDSTLKIQPAELGDSAVYLCASSLGGGTGELFFGEGSRLTVL.

This clone was detected a few times. The chain recombines TRBV2 with TRBJ1-1, with a tentative D call TRBD1 (6 bases). V dropped 6 bases and J dropped 3 bases, with 14 bases sitting between them. The CDR3 extends over 14 amino acids. Germline values: CDR1 SNHLY, CDR2 FYNNEI. CDR3 loop: CASSSSQGYTEAFF. The CDR3 DNA reads TGTGCCAGCAGCTCCTCGCAGGGGTACACTGAAGCTTTCTTT. The full variable domain, in which reference TRBV2 and TRBJ1-1 provide the parts outside the CDR3, is EPEVTQTPSHQVTQMGQEVILRCVPISNHLYFYWYRQILGQKVEFLVSFYNNEISEKSEIFDDQFSVERPDGSNFTLKIRSTKLEDSAMYFCASSSSQGYTEAFFGQGTRLTVV.

The CDR3 DNA is TGTGCCAGCAGCCCGGGGACGAAGACAGGGGGACGAAATGGCTACACCTTC. Residues: CASSPGTKTGGRNGYTF. The rearrangement links TRBV5-4 to TRBJ1-2; 9 positions agree with TRBD1. The CDR3 consists of 17 residues. Germline V gene data show CDR1 as SGHNT and CDR2 as YYREEE (reference sequence). After removal of 4 bases from V and 6 bases from J, the junction contained 16 bases not matched to a gene.

This clone was found a few times. This chain's CDR3 is CASRYRTSGTYEQYF. Here the CDR3 DNA reads TGTGCCAGCAGGTATCGGACTAGCGGTACCTACGAGCAGTACTTC. V gene TRBV14 combines with J gene TRBJ2-7, with 10 bases lining up with TRBD2. Germline V lookup: CDR1 SGHDN, CDR2 FVKESK. V gave up 6 bases and J gave up 2 bases; unmatched junction bases: 7. The CDR3 covers 15 residues.

This clone was seen a single time. V gene TRBV6-5 combines with J gene TRBJ1-3; D unclear. The CDR3 consists of 15 residues. The germline V and J ends were trimmed by 0 bases and 7 bases, with 13 bases remaining between them. Germline assignment: CDR1 MNHEY and CDR2 SVGAGI. The CDR3: CASSYSGDPRNTIYF. The CDR3, as DNA: TGTGCCAGCAGTTACTCAGGAGATCCTAGGAACACCATATATTTT.

The chain links TRBV6-5 to TRBJ1-5; D is undetermined. Germline CDR1 and CDR2: MNHEY and SVGAGI. Trimming pared 8 bases from V and 3 bases from J, leaving 8 bases between. The CDR3 totals 12 residues. The CDR3 sequence is CASSGYNQPQHF. Here the CDR3 DNA reads TGTGCCAGCTCAGGCTACAATCAGCCCCAGCATTTT.

This chain links TRBV7-2 with TRBJ1-2; D perhaps matches TRBD1 (5 bases). This CDR3 has 14 residues. CDR1 is SGHTA, CDR2 FQGNSA, per germline. V dropped 5 bases and J dropped 4 bases, with 14 bases sitting between them. The CDR3, as DNA: TGTGCCAGCAGCGGGACTGGGGCCGGCTATGGCTACACCTTC. Translated, it gives CASSGTGAGYGYTF.

The rearrangement links TRBV19 to TRBJ1-5; D not certain. CDR3 length: 15 residues. Trimming cost V 7 bases and J 2 bases, with 15 bases left between them. The germline V gene has CDR1 LNHDA and CDR2 SQIVND (reference sequence). The CDR3 protein is CASTLASGGNQPQHF. CDR3 nucleotides: TGTGCCAGTACCCTTGCCAGCGGAGGCAATCAGCCCCAGCATTTT.

This chain connects TRBV6-5 to TRBJ2-2; TRBD1 agrees at 9 bases. Germline CDR1 MNHEY, CDR2 SVGAGI. With V trimmed by 6 bases and J by 6 bases, 5 bases remained unmatched. The length of the CDR3 is 14 residues. The CDR3 bases are TGTGCCAGCAGACGTACAGGGGGCTCCGGGGAGCTGTTTTTT. It yields the protein CASRRTGGSGELFF.

J is TRBJ2-1 and V is TRBV4-1; 7 bases line up with TRBD1. V lost 2 bases, J lost 7 bases, and 14 bases stayed unmatched. CDR3 size: 17 residues. Looked up from germline, CDR1 is MGHRA and CDR2 is YSYEKL. The chain's CDR3 is CASSQTRRDSYHNEQFF. The CDR3 DNA follows: TGCGCCAGCAGCCAAACCCGCCGGGACAGTTATCATAATGAGCAGTTCTTC.

The chain is built from TRBV18 and TRBJ2-3; 8 bases are a match to TRBD2. From germline, CDR1 is KGHSH and CDR2 LQKENI. The trim removed 3 bases at V and 0 bases at J, leaving 8 bases unmatched. The CDR3 has 17 amino acids. The CDR3 DNA follows: TGTGCCAGCTCACCGACGGGGGGGGCCCCTAGCACAGATACGCAGTATTTT. Translated: CASSPTGGAPSTDTQYF.

This chain joins TRBV15 and TRBJ2-7; 7 positions agree with TRBD2. The CDR3 spans 18 residues. Looked up from germline, CDR1 is LNHNV and CDR2 is YYDKDF (reference sequence). The ends lost 0 bases at V and 1 base at J; junction bases unmatched: 12. CDR3 residues: CATSRDAVGSGFSYEQYF. In DNA form, the CDR3 reads TGTGCCACCAGCAGAGATGCCGTCGGTAGCGGGTTTTCCTACGAGCAGTACTTC.

The rearrangement links TRBV5-1 to TRBJ2-7, with 9 bases lining up with TRBD1. The V and J ends lost 4 bases and 3 bases, in that order; junction bases with no gene match: 8. From germline, CDR1 is SGHRS and CDR2 YFSETQ. The length of the CDR3 is 15 residues. The CDR3 reads CASSPRQGESYEQYF. DNA of the CDR3: TGCGCCAGCAGCCCAAGACAGGGGGAGAGCTACGAGCAGTACTTC.

V and J are TRBV6-5 and TRBJ2-1; TRBD2 agrees at 7 bases. Per germline, CDR1 MNHEY and CDR2 SVGAGI. The trim removed 2 bases at V and 7 bases at J, leaving 11 bases unmatched. The CDR3 is made up of 16 amino acids. This CDR3 reads CASSYLGLGLGNEQFF. The CDR3 coding sequence is TGTGCCAGCAGTTACCTTGGACTAGGTTTGGGGAATGAGCAGTTCTTC.

This clone came up a few times. This chain connects TRBV7-3 to TRBJ2-5; 10 positions agree with TRBD1. The CDR3 is 14 amino acids. V shed 5 bases, J shed 6 bases, and the junction held 6 bases outside the gene matches. Germline V gene sequence: CDR1 SGHTA, CDR2 FQGTGA. In DNA form, the CDR3 reads TGTGCCAGCAGCACGGGACAGGGGATGAAGACCCAGTACTTC. It encodes CASSTGQGMKTQYF.

The J gene is TRBJ2-5, the V gene TRBV29-1; TRBD1 might be the D (6 bases). Trimming removed 3 bases from V and 0 bases from J, with 11 bases in between. The CDR3 loop spans 14 amino acids. Looked up from germline, CDR1 is SQVTM and CDR2 is ANQGSEA. The CDR3 protein is CSVEDGQNQETQYF. The CDR3 region has the DNA TGCAGCGTTGAGGACGGACAGAACCAAGAGACCCAGTACTTC. The variable domain in full, with the rest retrieved from reference TRBV29-1 and TRBJ2-5, is SAVISQKPSRDICQRGTSLTIQCQVDSQVTMMFWYRQQPGQSLTLIATANQGSEATYESGFVIDKFPISRPNLTFSTLTVSNMSPEDSSIYLCSVEDGQNQETQYFGPGTRLLVL.